This T cell receptor beta chain originates from a study of CXCR3-negative and CXCR3-positive naive CD8 T cells. All CD8+ T cell subsets were sorted in triplicate at over 250,000 cells each. CD45RO-CCR7+CD27+CD95- marked naive CD8+ T cells. Study findings and constraints: CXCR3-positive naive cells carried more hydrophobic TRB CDR3s than CXCR3-negative ones. Both naive subsets carried similar amounts of surface CD5, so TCR strength was inferred from TRB CDR3 properties. Memory CD8+ cells had much lower diversity, and both naive subsets had comparably high diversity.

5' RACE with UMI labels generated the TRB cDNA libraries. Using the 5' RACE reads, TCRdb records one entry per CDR3 protein without DNA. Seen in this sample are 84,000 or so distinct CDR3 sequences; the ten most common clones hold 0.53%. As concerns this clonotype: What it binds is unknown.

Germline V gives CDR1 LGHNA, CDR2 YSLEER. This CDR3 spans 12 amino acids. Sequencing was done on a sample of naive CXCR3+ CD8+ T cells from blood. Subset meaning: CD45RO-CCR7+CD27+CD95- naive CD8+ T cells expressing CXCR3 (TNR3+). The clonotype comes from a human donor in good health. Some clones in this sample may be carry-over from other donors' samples. The chain couples TRBV4-3 to TRBJ1-2; TCRdb selects TRBD1, and the lack of DNA leaves this call unchecked. This CDR3 is CASSGGTLYYTF.